This is a list of T cell receptor beta chains from one sample in a study of blood T cell repertoires in COVID-19. Sequencing was performed with immunoSEQ multiplex PCR; in TCRdb, only in-frame clones are kept and a portion is missing. Among 100,000 to 140,000 clones, about four fifths were seen once, and the ten largest hold roughly 4.3%. Sequences were obtained from peripheral blood. The receptors come from a man between 65 and 80 years old with acute or convalescent COVID-19. Each CDR3 is given with its conserved first and last residue. A D gene is named only where the DNA matches it firmly. The size field is filled for only some rows; it gives once, few, many or a size class.

cdr3_aa cdr3_nt d_call v_call cdr3_length j_call clone_size
CASSYERGLFF TGTGCCAGCAGTTACGAGCGGGGGTTGTTCTTC TRBD2 TRBV6-6 11 TRBJ2-1 NA
CASSLRLAGVLSVETQYF TGCGCCAGCAGCTTGAGGCTAGCGGGGGTTTTGTCGGTAGAGACCCAGTACTTC TRBD2 TRBV5-1 18 TRBJ2-5 NA
CASSLIMRGGHQETQYF TGTGCCAGCAGCTTAATTATGCGGGGGGGCCACCAAGAGACCCAGTACTTC TRBD2 TRBV7-2 17 TRBJ2-5 NA
CASSLVAVDYGYTF TGTGCCAGCAGCTTAGTAGCCGTGGACTATGGCTACACCTTC NA TRBV7-9 14 TRBJ1-2 NA
CASSTNNEQFF TGTGCCAGCAGTACAAACAATGAGCAGTTCTTC NA TRBV6-5 11 TRBJ2-1 NA
CASSLSPQGAEQYF TGTGCCAGCAGTTTATCCCCACAGGGAGCCGAGCAGTACTTC NA TRBV27 14 TRBJ2-7 NA
CASKPGQLSYEQYF TGTGCCAGTAAACCGGGACAGTTATCCTACGAGCAGTACTTC TRBD1 TRBV2 14 TRBJ2-7 NA
CASSGELGNPEAQYF TGCGCCAGCAGTGGGGAGCTTGGGAATCCAGAGGCCCAGTACTTC NA TRBV10-1 15 TRBJ2-5 NA
CASIPSRGTSGGLNTGELFF TGTGCCAGCATCCCCTCGCGGGGGACTAGCGGGGGCTTGAACACCGGGGAGCTGTTTTTT TRBD2 TRBV28 20 TRBJ2-2 NA
CASSQGSRGNQETQYF TGTGCCAGCAGCCAAGGTTCGCGGGGAAATCAAGAGACCCAGTACTTC NA TRBV3-1/TRBV3-2 16 TRBJ2-5 NA
CASSWDRESTGELFF TGTGCCAGCAGCTGGGACAGGGAGAGTACCGGGGAGCTGTTTTTT TRBD1 TRBV9 15 TRBJ2-2 once
CASRDLTGYEQYF TGCGCCAGCAGAGACCTCACAGGCTACGAGCAGTACTTC NA TRBV10-2 13 TRBJ2-7 NA
CASGAGNQPQHF TGTGCCAGCGGGGCAGGAAATCAGCCCCAGCATTTT NA TRBV2 12 TRBJ1-5 once
CASSFDGSARGETQYF TGTGCCAGCAGTTTTGATGGGTCGGCCAGGGGAGAGACCCAGTACTTC NA TRBV27 16 TRBJ2-5 NA
CASSALYEQYF TGCGCCAGCAGTGCACTCTACGAGCAGTACTTC NA TRBV10-2 11 TRBJ2-7 few
CASRQGLVGETQYF TGTGCCAGCAGACAGGGACTAGTCGGTGAGACCCAGTACTTC TRBD2 TRBV2 14 TRBJ2-5 NA
CASSSTGGGGNEKLFF TGTGCCAGCAGTTCCACGGGAGGCGGGGGGAATGAAAAACTGTTTTTT NA TRBV6-5 16 TRBJ1-4 NA
CASRPTGLSNQPQHF TGTGCCAGCAGGCCGACAGGGCTCAGCAATCAGCCCCAGCATTTT TRBD1 TRBV27 15 TRBJ1-5 NA
CASSPSGGMNTEAFF TGTGCCAGCAGCCCAAGTGGGGGCATGAACACTGAAGCTTTCTTT NA TRBV7-3 15 TRBJ1-1 NA
CASSVADRGLTGELFF TGTGCCAGCAGCGTAGCTGACAGGGGCCTCACCGGGGAGCTGTTTTTT TRBD1 TRBV9 16 TRBJ2-2 NA
CASSVAPTGGTEAFF TGTGCCAGCAGCGTAGCCCCGACAGGGGGCACTGAAGCTTTCTTT TRBD1 TRBV9 15 TRBJ1-1 few
CATKYTGEDTQYF TGTGCCACCAAGTATACAGGGGAAGATACGCAGTATTTT TRBD1 TRBV19 13 TRBJ2-3 once
CASPGTGNEKLFF TGTGCCAGCCCCGGGACAGGGAATGAAAAACTGTTTTTT NA TRBV21-1 13 TRBJ1-4 NA
CSASTTGIYNEQFF TGCAGTGCTAGTACGACAGGGATATACAATGAGCAGTTCTTC TRBD1 TRBV20-1 14 TRBJ2-1 NA
CASSIGYGEPEDTQYF TGTGCCAGTAGTATAGGTTACGGGGAACCGGAGGATACGCAGTATTTT NA TRBV19 16 TRBJ2-3 few
CASSHSDHRGNTEAFF TGTGCCAGCAGCCACTCCGACCACAGGGGTAACACTGAAGCTTTCTTT TRBD1 TRBV3-1/TRBV3-2 16 TRBJ1-1 once
CASIVYRGPKETQYF TGTGCCAGCATTGTCTACAGGGGGCCGAAAGAGACCCAGTACTTC TRBD1 TRBV28 15 TRBJ2-5 NA
CASSYSSGTSHNEQFF TGTGCCAGCAGTTACTCCTCCGGGACTAGCCACAATGAGCAGTTCTTC TRBD2 TRBV6-5 16 TRBJ2-1 once
CSVRGTSGGPGTDTQYF TGCAGCGTTCGCGGGACTAGCGGGGGCCCGGGCACAGATACGCAGTATTTT TRBD2 TRBV29-1 17 TRBJ2-3 NA
CASSLRSSGNTIYF TGTGCCAGCAGCTTGCGCAGTTCTGGAAACACCATATATTTT NA TRBV5-6 14 TRBJ1-3 NA
CASSLGLGQVSYNEQFF TGCGCCAGCAGCTTGGGCCTGGGACAGGTAAGCTACAATGAGCAGTTCTTC TRBD1 TRBV5-1 17 TRBJ2-1 NA
CASRADREGYGYTF TGTGCCAGCAGGGCCGACAGGGAAGGCTATGGCTACACCTTC TRBD1 TRBV7-9 14 TRBJ1-2 NA